This is a list of T cell receptor beta chains from one sample in a study of OX40 agonist ivuxolimab in advanced cancers. Libraries were prepared by immunoSEQ multiplex PCR; TCRdb keeps only in-frame clonotypes and omits some of them. The table has about 40,000 clones, 88% seen once; the top ten hold roughly a quarter. The specimen comprised CD4+ or CD8+ T cells sorted from blood, sampled in a trial of the OX40 agonist ivuxolimab. The source is an adult with an advanced solid tumor such as melanoma, head and neck, liver or kidney cancer. Each CDR3 is given with its conserved first and last residue. Fields, in order: V gene, clone size, J gene, D gene, CDR3 protein, CDR3 DNA. A D gene is named only where the DNA matches it firmly. A row's size may be missing; if present it is once, few, many or a size class.

TRBV30,-,TRBJ1-5,-,CAWRLGQGNQPQHF,TGTGCCTGGAGGTTGGGGCAGGGCAATCAGCCCCAGCATTTT
TRBV10-3,-,TRBJ2-7,-,CASSDALSYEQYF,TGTGCCAGCAGTGATGCCCTCTCCTACGAGCAGTACTTC
TRBV2,-,TRBJ2-5,TRBD2,CASRPGLAGVGLETQYF,TGTGCCAGCAGACCGGGACTAGCGGGAGTGGGGTTGGAGACCCAGTACTTC
TRBV19,-,TRBJ2-7,-,CASSIETGFAYEQYF,TGTGCCAGTAGTATAGAAACAGGGTTCGCCTACGAGCAGTACTTC
TRBV19,once,TRBJ2-4,-,CASSIGWGLAKNIQYF,TGTGCCAGTAGTATAGGGTGGGGACTAGCCAAAAACATTCAGTACTTC
TRBV2,-,TRBJ1-2,-,CASSVGFDYGYTF,TGTGCCAGCAGTGTTGGGTTTGACTATGGCTACACCTTC
TRBV5-1,-,TRBJ2-3,TRBD2,CASSSGTSGGSTDTQYF,TGCGCCAGCAGCTCGGGGACTAGCGGGGGTAGCACAGATACGCAGTATTTT
TRBV9,-,TRBJ2-1,-,CASSVKERPLQSYNEQFF,TGTGCCAGCAGCGTAAAAGAACGGCCTCTTCAGTCCTACAATGAGCAGTTCTTC
TRBV7-9,-,TRBJ2-1,-,CASSLAAWAAQTYNEQFF,TGTGCCAGCAGCTTAGCCGCTTGGGCAGCCCAAACCTACAATGAGCAGTTCTTC
TRBV11-2,-,TRBJ2-3,-,CASRFHGSSYTDTQYF,TGTGCCAGCAGGTTCCATGGAAGTTCGTACACAGATACGCAGTATTTT
TRBV5-6,-,TRBJ2-7,-,CASSTGYSEQYF,TGTGCCAGCAGCACAGGGTATAGCGAGCAGTACTTC
TRBV7-9,-,TRBJ2-1,TRBD1,CASSLASFRTGTYNEQFF,TGTGCCAGCAGCTTAGCATCCTTTCGGACAGGCACCTACAATGAGCAGTTCTTC
TRBV5-1,-,TRBJ1-4,-,CASTRRTTNEKLFF,TGCGCCAGCACCCGACGGACAACTAATGAAAAACTGTTTTTT
TRBV9,-,TRBJ2-2,-,CASSVGTGELFF,TGTGCCAGCAGCGTAGGCACCGGGGAGCTGTTTTTT
TRBV7-9,-,TRBJ2-6,-,CASSTTDSGANVLTF,TGTGCCAGCAGCACTACAGATTCTGGGGCCAACGTCCTGACTTTC
TRBV30,-,TRBJ2-7,-,CAWSRDSYEQYF,TGTGCCTGGTCCCGAGACTCCTACGAGCAGTACTTC
TRBV27,-,TRBJ2-2,-,CASTQDSRRTGELFF,TGTGCCAGCACCCAGGACTCCCGAAGGACCGGGGAGCTGTTTTTT
TRBV19,-,TRBJ1-5,-,CASRIGGSNQPQHF,TGTGCCAGTAGGATCGGGGGGTCCAATCAGCCCCAGCATTTT
TRBV19,-,TRBJ2-7,-,CASSRSGQYF,TGTGCCAGTAGTAGGTCAGGGCAGTACTTC
TRBV6-4,-,TRBJ2-2,-,CASSARDGTTGELFF,TGTGCCAGCAGTGCCCGGGACGGAACCACCGGGGAGCTGTTTTTT
TRBV5-1,many,TRBJ2-7,TRBD2,CASRTGLAGYEQYF,TGCGCCAGCAGAACGGGACTAGCGGGATACGAGCAGTACTTC
TRBV6-1,-,TRBJ2-2,-,CASSDPLILNTGELFF,TGTGCCAGCAGTGACCCACTAATACTGAACACCGGGGAGCTGTTTTTT
TRBV13,-,TRBJ2-1,-,CASSLVGLGGNEQFF,TGTGCCAGCAGCTTAGTAGGCCTGGGGGGCAATGAGCAGTTCTTC
TRBV7-9,-,TRBJ1-4,-,CASSLAIPGPNEKLFF,TGTGCCAGCAGCTTAGCGATTCCGGGACCTAATGAAAAACTGTTTTTT
TRBV9,-,TRBJ2-1,-,CASSVGRTNEQFF,TGTGCCAGCAGCGTAGGGCGGACTAATGAGCAGTTCTTC
TRBV27,-,TRBJ2-3,TRBD2,CASSLRLAGFTDTQYF,TGTGCCAGCAGTTTGCGACTAGCGGGTTTCACAGATACGCAGTATTTT
TRBV7-6,once,TRBJ1-1,TRBD1,CASSTTGEVNTEAFF,TGTGCCAGCAGCACGACAGGGGAAGTGAACACTGAAGCTTTCTTT
TRBV7-3,-,TRBJ2-3,-,CASSQAITDTQYF,TGTGCCAGCAGCCAGGCCATCACAGATACGCAGTATTTT
TRBV6-5,-,TRBJ2-7,-,CASSYGTDGYEQYF,TGTGCCAGCAGTTACGGGACGGATGGTTACGAGCAGTACTTC
TRBV6-1,-,TRBJ1-4,TRBD1,CASRGTVATNEKLFF,TGTGCCAGCAGGGGGACAGTTGCAACTAATGAAAAACTGTTTTTT
TRBV6-5,-,TRBJ1-2,-,CASSFSGGAPDGYTF,TGTGCCAGCAGTTTCTCTGGGGGAGCTCCGGATGGCTACACCTTC
TRBV12-5,once,TRBJ2-2,TRBD1,CASGLGQGNTGELFF,TGTGCTAGTGGTTTGGGACAGGGTAACACCGGGGAGCTGTTTTTT
TRBV4-1,-,TRBJ2-3,TRBD2,CASGSSGLPDTQYF,TGCGCTTCGGGGTCTAGCGGCCTTCCCGATACGCAGTATTTT
TRBV28,-,TRBJ1-5,-,CASDRRSHNQPQHF,TGTGCCAGCGACCGACGGTCACACAATCAGCCCCAGCATTTT
TRBV7-6,-,TRBJ2-3,-,CASSLFANTDTQYF,TGTGCCAGCAGCTTATTCGCTAACACAGATACGCAGTATTTT
TRBV28,once,TRBJ2-1,TRBD2,CASSLWGRLAGDNEQFF,TGTGCCAGCAGTTTGTGGGGGAGACTAGCGGGAGACAATGAGCAGTTCTTC
TRBV7-9,-,TRBJ2-1,TRBD2,CASSARLAGGPGEQFF,TGTGCCAGCAGCGCCCGACTAGCGGGAGGGCCTGGTGAGCAGTTCTTC
TRBV9,-,TRBJ2-1,TRBD2,CASSEGTSGRSNEQFF,TGTGCCAGCAGCGAGGGGACTAGCGGGAGGTCCAATGAGCAGTTCTTC
TRBV6-5,-,TRBJ2-3,-,CASSTTRTDTQYF,TGTGCCAGCAGCACGACCCGCACAGATACGCAGTATTTT
TRBV28,once,TRBJ2-7,-,CASSLSVRSYEQYF,TGTGCCAGCAGTTTATCTGTTCGATCCTACGAGCAGTACTTC
TRBV7-3,-,TRBJ2-3,-,CASSQDSYRAGTDTQYF,TGCGCCAGCAGCCAAGATTCTTACAGGGCTGGCACAGATACGCAGTATTTT